Listed here are 3 T cell receptor beta chains from one sample, sequenced in a study of T cell repertoires in cytomegalovirus infection. TCRdb re-called the reads through MiXCR, storing one row per CDR3 protein. Here the sample spans about 320,000 distinct CDR3 sequences, 8% to 9.5% being singletons. Sequenced: PBMCs. The receptors shown here come from a human donor in good health (CMV status not recorded). Some clones in this sample may be carry-over from other donors' samples.

The chain couples TRBV6-1 to TRBJ2-1; 7 nucleotides match TRBD2. J gave up 5 bases and V 9 bases, and 13 bases lay outside the gene matches. The CDR3 is made up of 15 amino acids. Looked up from germline, CDR1 is MNHNS and CDR2 is SASEGT. The DNA of the CDR3 is TGTGCCAGTCAGCGGCTGGGGGGGAGGGACAATGAGCAGTTCTTC. Translated: CASQRLGGRDNEQFF.

This clonotype appeared a few times. The chain couples TRBV29-1 to TRBJ1-2, with 8 bases matching TRBD1. Germline CDR1 reads SQVTM; CDR2 reads ANQGSEA. This CDR3 has 14 residues. The junction had 9 bases not matched to a gene; V was cut back by 6 bases and J by 3 bases. CDR3 DNA sequence: TGCAGCGTCTCTGGACAGGGTAGTGACTATGGCTACACCTTC. Encoded protein: CSVSGQGSDYGYTF. Together with reference TRBV29-1 and TRBJ1-2, the CDR3 gives the full variable domain: SAVISQKPSRDICQRGTSLTIQCQVDSQVTMMFWYRQQPGQSLTLIATANQGSEATYESGFVIDKFPISRPNLTFSTLTVSNMSPEDSSIYLCSVSGQGSDYGYTFGSGTRLTVV.

This clonotype was counted only a few times. This rearrangement joins TRBV20-1 to TRBJ2-7; D may be TRBD2 (5 bases). The germline CDR1 and CDR2 sequences are DFQATT and SNEGSKA (reference sequence). V was clipped by 5 bases and J by 7 bases, with 15 bases between them. CDR3 length: 12 amino acids. The CDR3 reads CSARSSMREQYF. As DNA, the CDR3 is TGCAGTGCTCGCTCTAGCATGAGGGAGCAGTACTTC.